A selection of T cell receptor beta chains follows, all from one sample in a study of blood T cell repertoires in COVID-19. Sequenced by immunoSEQ multiplex PCR; TCRdb stores in-frame clones only, minus some. This sample yields about 120,000 clones, of which roughly 85% are seen a single time; around 15% belongs to the top ten. The specimen sequenced was peripheral blood. All receptors derive from a woman older than 75 with active or convalescent COVID-19. The CDR3 runs from the conserved cysteine through the conserved F or W. A D gene is named only where the DNA matches it firmly. For some rows the clone size is stated as once, few or many, or as a class when expanded; others skip it.

d_gene	abundance	v_gene	j_gene	CDR3aa	CDR3nt
.	.	TRBV11-2	TRBJ1-4	CASSLGQGFSWEKLFF	TGTGCCAGCAGCTTAGGGCAGGGGTTCTCGTGGGAAAAACTGTTTTTT
.	once	TRBV7-8	TRBJ2-7	CASSPHGSDSYEQYF	TGTGCCAGCAGCCCCCACGGGTCGGACTCCTACGAGCAGTACTTC
.	.	TRBV28	TRBJ1-1	CASSLGETVLNTEAFF	TGTGCCAGCAGTTTAGGAGAGACAGTACTGAACACTGAAGCTTTCTTT
.	.	TRBV4-1	TRBJ2-1	CASSQPREYFDEQFF	TGCGCCAGCAGCCAACCCCGGGAGTATTTCGATGAGCAGTTCTTC
TRBD2	.	TRBV2	TRBJ2-1	CASTGLASLSYEQFF	TGTGCCAGCACCGGACTAGCCTCCCTCTCCTATGAGCAGTTCTTC
TRBD1	.	TRBV15	TRBJ2-1	CATSSLTGGRYNEQFF	TGTGCCACCAGCTCTCTGACAGGGGGCAGGTACAATGAGCAGTTCTTC
TRBD1	.	TRBV10-3	TRBJ2-7	CAILSGPSGQGQQYF	TGTGCCATCCTTTCGGGCCCCTCGGGACAGGGCCAGCAGTACTTC
TRBD2	.	TRBV6-2/TRBV6-3	TRBJ2-3	CASSPFLTSGISTDTQYF	TGTGCCAGCAGCCCTTTTTTGACTAGCGGCATATCAACAGATACGCAGTATTTT
TRBD2	.	TRBV4-1	TRBJ2-3	CASQPSGRALGSTDTQYF	TGCGCCAGTCAGCCAAGCGGGAGGGCCCTCGGGAGCACAGATACGCAGTATTTT
TRBD2	.	TRBV5-1	TRBJ2-2	CASSSSGVNTGELFF	TGCGCCAGCAGCTCTAGCGGGGTGAACACCGGGGAGCTGTTTTTT
TRBD2	once	TRBV13	TRBJ2-1	CASSLGASGSEFLFF	TGTGCCAGCAGCTTAGGGGCTAGCGGGAGCGAGTTCTTGTTCTTC
TRBD2	.	TRBV11-1	TRBJ2-1	CASSGPLAGVRNEQFF	TGTGCCAGCAGCGGACCCCTCGCGGGAGTTAGGAATGAGCAGTTCTTC
TRBD2	once	TRBV2	TRBJ2-7	CASSEGGAGGPYEQYF	TGTGCCAGCAGTGAAGGTGGGGCGGGAGGACCCTACGAGCAGTACTTC
TRBD2	.	TRBV13	TRBJ2-7	CASSSIAGGPTYEQYF	TGTGCCAGCAGCTCCATAGCGGGAGGCCCAACCTACGAGCAGTACTTC
.	.	TRBV11-2	TRBJ2-3	CASTGGVVTDTQYF	TGTGCCAGCACCGGCGGCGTGGTCACAGATACGCAGTATTTT
TRBD2	.	TRBV27	TRBJ2-3	CASSLAPGGTQYF	TGTGCCAGCAGTTTAGCCCCGGGGGGTACGCAGTATTTT
.	few	TRBV7-3	TRBJ2-6	CASSLSPGYAEANVLTF	TGTGCCAGCAGCTTATCACCAGGGTATGCGGAGGCCAACGTCCTGACTTTC
.	.	TRBV18	TRBJ2-7	CASSPPSRSYEQYF	TGTGCCAGCTCACCACCGTCTAGGTCCTACGAGCAGTACTTC
.	.	TRBV21-1	TRBJ2-5	CASTSRVQETQYF	TGTGCCAGCACCTCACGGGTCCAAGAGACCCAGTACTTC
.	.	TRBV19	TRBJ2-1	CASSQIRYRQDSSYNEQFF	TGTGCCAGTAGCCAAATACGATACAGACAGGACAGCTCCTACAATGAGCAGTTCTTC
TRBD2	.	TRBV5-1	TRBJ2-1	CASSQAGGSYNEQFF	TGCGCCAGCAGTCAAGCGGGAGGCTCCTACAATGAGCAGTTCTTC
.	few	TRBV6-2/TRBV6-3	TRBJ2-5	CASSYSLRDETQYF	TGTGCCAGCAGTTACTCGTTGCGGGATGAGACCCAGTACTTC
.	.	TRBV15	TRBJ1-6	CATSRDKSRGLLESYNSPLHF	TGTGCCACCAGCAGAGATAAGTCCAGGGGCCTCCTCGAATCCTATAATTCACCCCTCCACTTT
.	.	TRBV20-1	TRBJ2-1	CSAPRLDEQFF	TGCAGTGCGCCTAGATTGGATGAGCAGTTCTTC
.	.	TRBV7-9	TRBJ2-6	CASSQRGSGANVLTF	TGTGCCAGCAGCCAAAGGGGCTCTGGGGCCAACGTCCTGACTTTC
.	.	TRBV29-1	TRBJ2-7	CSVGGAGTYEQYF	TGCAGCGTTGGAGGCGCCGGAACCTACGAGCAGTACTTC
TRBD2	.	TRBV5-1	TRBJ2-3	CASSLGGLAGAVTDTQYF	TGCGCCAGCAGCTTGGGGGGACTAGCGGGAGCGGTCACAGATACGCAGTATTTT
TRBD1	.	TRBV27	TRBJ2-1	CASSPIDRDNEQFF	TGTGCCAGCAGTCCGATTGACAGGGACAATGAGCAGTTCTTC
.	few	TRBV5-6	TRBJ1-3	CASSAGGTHGGSGNTIYF	TGTGCCAGCAGCGCGGGCGGGACCCACGGGGGCTCTGGAAACACCATATATTTT
.	.	TRBV27	TRBJ1-5	CASSFSGDRNQPQHF	TGTGCCAGCAGTTTTTCGGGGGATCGCAATCAGCCCCAGCATTTT
.	.	TRBV5-1	TRBJ1-1	CASSLEAGATEAFF	TGCGCCAGCAGCTTGGAGGCAGGGGCCACTGAAGCTTTCTTT
.	.	TRBV5-8	TRBJ1-1	CASSLDRAGWTEAFF	TGTGCCAGCAGCTTGGACAGGGCGGGTTGGACTGAAGCTTTCTTT
TRBD2	once	TRBV5-6	TRBJ2-1	CASSSGTSGWNEQFF	TGTGCCAGCAGCTCCGGGACTAGCGGGTGGAATGAGCAGTTCTTC
.	.	TRBV5-1	TRBJ2-3	CASSFGGGTDTQYF	TGCGCCAGCAGCTTTGGCGGGGGCACAGATACGCAGTATTTT
TRBD2	.	TRBV7-9	TRBJ2-1	CASSSLSAGGTYNEQFF	TGTGCCAGCAGCTCACTCTCGGCGGGAGGGACCTACAATGAGCAGTTCTTC
TRBD2	.	TRBV5-4	TRBJ2-3	CASSRVTGGDTQYF	TGTGCCAGCAGCCGGGTTACGGGAGGGGATACGCAGTATTTT
.	.	TRBV4-2	TRBJ1-4	CASSQDRANEKLFF	TGTGCCAGCAGCCAAGACAGGGCCAATGAAAAACTGTTTTTT
.	.	TRBV4-1	TRBJ2-6	CASSQVGRSSANVLTF	TGCGCCAGCAGCCAAGTAGGGAGGTCTTCGGCCAACGTCCTGACTTTC
TRBD2	.	TRBV5-1	TRBJ2-7	CASSPGLAGGHEQYF	TGCGCCAGCAGCCCGGGACTAGCGGGAGGTCACGAGCAGTACTTC
TRBD2	.	TRBV7-2	TRBJ2-3	CASSLSGTTDTQYF	TGTGCCAGCAGCCTTAGCGGGACCACAGATACGCAGTATTTT
.	.	TRBV7-9	TRBJ1-2	CASSLGTKGGYGYTF	TGTGCCAGCAGCTTGGGGACCAAGGGAGGCTATGGCTACACCTTC
.	.	TRBV5-1	TRBJ2-7	CASSLGQYEQYF	TGCGCCAGCAGCTTGGGACAATACGAGCAGTACTTC
TRBD1	.	TRBV5-4	TRBJ1-1	CASSPVPGQGAAFF	TGTGCCAGCAGCCCCGTCCCGGGACAGGGTGCGGCTTTCTTT
.	.	TRBV5-4	TRBJ1-2	CASSLGGQNNYGYTF	TGTGCCAGCAGCTTGGGGGGCCAAAACAACTATGGCTACACCTTC
TRBD1	.	TRBV18	TRBJ1-4	CASSQNPGQGEKLFF	TGTGCCAGCTCACAAAACCCGGGACAGGGGGAAAAACTGTTTTTT
TRBD2	many	TRBV27	TRBJ2-7	CASSLYGGGSGSREQYF	TGTGCCAGCAGTTTATATGGCGGAGGTAGCGGGAGCCGTGAGCAGTACTTC
.	.	TRBV5-1	TRBJ2-1	CASSIDSRNNEQFF	TGCGCCAGCAGCATCGACAGCCGCAACAATGAGCAGTTCTTC
TRBD2	.	TRBV6-2/TRBV6-3	TRBJ2-1	CASSWTSGRTREQFF	TGTGCCAGCAGTTGGACTAGCGGGAGGACCCGGGAGCAGTTCTTC
.	.	TRBV2	TRBJ1-1	CASSEPGELNTEAFF	TGTGCCAGCAGTGAACCCGGGGAGCTGAACACTGAAGCTTTCTTT
.	.	TRBV2	TRBJ2-5	CASSWGTDQETQYF	TGTGCCAGCAGCTGGGGGACTGATCAAGAGACCCAGTACTTC
TRBD2	.	TRBV5-1	TRBJ2-3	CASSLVAGGVDTQYF	TGCGCCAGCAGCTTGGTAGCGGGAGGGGTAGATACGCAGTATTTT
.	.	TRBV15	TRBJ1-1	CATSRVQAGEAFF	TGTGCCACCAGCAGAGTGCAGGCGGGTGAAGCTTTCTTT
.	.	TRBV19	TRBJ1-1	CASSSQRNTEAFF	TGTGCCAGTAGCTCACAGAGGAACACTGAAGCTTTCTTT
.	.	TRBV19	TRBJ1-5	CASGVDSNQPQHF	TGTGCCTCAGGGGTTGATAGCAATCAGCCCCAGCATTTT
TRBD1	.	TRBV18	TRBJ2-7	CASSGLGQGSYEQYF	TGTGCCAGCTCAGGACTGGGACAGGGATCCTACGAGCAGTACTTC
TRBD2	.	TRBV15	TRBJ2-7	CATRTGTSGSEQYF	TGTGCCACCAGAACCGGGACTAGCGGGAGCGAGCAGTACTTC
TRBD2	.	TRBV6-1	TRBJ2-1	CASRLAGGEGEQFF	TGTGCCAGCCGTCTAGCGGGAGGTGAGGGAGAGCAGTTCTTC